The 31 T cell receptor beta chains below were found in one sample sequenced in a study of cytomegalovirus exposure and HLA in healthy donors. Primers: 60 Vbeta forward and 13 Jbeta reverse. The repertoire was sequenced with immunoSEQ multiplex PCR; TCRdb's copy has only in-frame clones and lacks some. The table includes about 120,000 clones, around 82% detected once. Sequencing used PBMCs. These receptors came from a man in his thirties or forties in good health and CMV-seropositive.

To note about this clone: The junction departs from the called germline gene at one end, perhaps through a read error. The chain combines TRBV7-9 with TRBJ2-1; D tentatively fits TRBD1 or TRBD2 (5 bases each). The CDR3 has 14 amino acids. Germline V gives CDR1 SEHNR, CDR2 FQNEAQ (reference sequence). CDR3 in DNA: TGTGCCAGCACCTTAGAGGGGCCCCGGAATGAGCAGTTCTTC. Translating it yields CASTLEGPRNEQFF.

The chain is built from TRBV7-9 and TRBJ1-1, with D maybe TRBD1 (6 bases). CDR1 is SEHNR, CDR2 FQNEAQ, per germline (reference sequence). This CDR3 spans 15 amino acids. V was trimmed by 3 bases and J by 4 bases, leaving 15 bases between them. This chain's CDR3 is CASSFGTWTGTEAFF. The CDR3 coding sequence is TGTGCCAGCAGCTTTGGGACATGGACGGGCACTGAAGCTTTCTTT. Based on the CDR3 plus reference TRBV7-9 and TRBJ1-1, the full variable domain is DTGVSQNPRHKITKRGQNVTFRCDPISEHNRLYWYRQTLGQGPEFLTYFQNEAQLEKSRLLSDRFSAERPKGSFSTLEIQRTEQGDSAMYLCASSFGTWTGTEAFFGQGTRLTVV.

The chain uses TRBV28 and TRBJ2-7, with no clear D. The CDR3 sequence is 11 residues long. Per germline, CDR1 MDHEN and CDR2 SYDVKM. V was shortened by 3 bases and J by 3 bases, with 3 bases between the two germline ends. CDR3: CASSFRYEQYF. DNA of the CDR3: TGTGCCAGCAGTTTTCGCTACGAGCAGTACTTC.

This chain connects TRBV28 to TRBJ1-2; D is perhaps TRBD1 (6 bases). V was shortened by 10 bases and J by 1 base, with 16 bases between the two germline ends. From germline, CDR1 is MDHEN and CDR2 SYDVKM. The CDR3 covers 14 residues. The CDR3 nucleotides are TGTGCCACCTCACAGGGAAGCGGTAACTATGGCTACACCTTC. Translated, it gives CATSQGSGNYGYTF.

The gene calls are TRBV14 and TRBJ2-5; TRBD2 matches at 7 bases. CDR1 and CDR2 from the germline V gene are SGHDN and FVKESK. J gave up 0 bases and V 2 bases, and 3 bases lay outside the gene matches. This CDR3 is 15 amino acids long. DNA of the CDR3: TGTGCCAGCAGCCAACTAGCGGTTTACCAAGAGACCCAGTACTTC. Its translation is CASSQLAVYQETQYF.

This chain links TRBV9 with TRBJ2-1; 8 bases are a match to TRBD2. Germline V gene lookup returns CDR1 SGDLS and CDR2 YYNGEE. Germline trimming cut 0 bases from V and 9 bases from J; bases unmatched to any gene: 8. There are 15 residues in the CDR3. The CDR3 coding sequence is TGTGCCAGCAGCGTAGCGGCTAGCGGGTTCACTGAGCAGTTCTTC. Translated, it gives CASSVAASGFTEQFF.

A single count supports this clone. The V gene is TRBV11-2, the J gene TRBJ1-1; D not resolved. Germline lookup yields CDR1 SGHAT and CDR2 FQNNGV. V gave up 5 bases and J gave up 4 bases, with 5 bases separating them. The CDR3 has 11 residues. The CDR3 is CASSPRTEAFF. Here the CDR3 DNA reads TGTGCCAGCAGCCCTCGCACTGAAGCTTTCTTT.

J is TRBJ2-7 and V is TRBV30; possible D gene TRBD2, 6 bases. This CDR3 has 12 residues. The V gene lost 3 bases and the J gene lost 4 bases, with 10 bases spanning the gap. In germline, CDR1 is GTSNPN, CDR2 SVGIG (reference sequence). The CDR3 spells CAWSPGGYEQYF. CDR3 in DNA: TGTGCCTGGAGCCCCGGGGGATACGAGCAGTACTTC.

This clone is a singleton in its sample. The chain carries TRBV5-5 and TRBJ2-5, with D possibly being TRBD1 (5 bases). V lost 2 bases and J 6 bases, leaving 17 bases between the germline ends. Germline-derived CDR1 and CDR2 are SGHKS and YYEKEE (reference sequence). This CDR3 comprises 15 residues. The CDR3 DNA sequence: TGTGCCAGCAGCTTCACCCCCGACAGTCTTCAGACCCAGTACTTC. Translating gives CASSFTPDSLQTQYF.

The chain carries TRBV18 and TRBJ2-7; 8 bases map to TRBD1. The length of the CDR3 is 15 residues. V lost 6 bases to trimming and J lost 2 bases; unmatched junction nucleotides: 9. Germline CDR1 reads KGHSH; CDR2 reads LQKENI. The CDR3 sequence: CASSQQGDSAYEQYF. Here the CDR3 DNA reads TGTGCCAGCTCTCAACAGGGGGACTCTGCCTACGAGCAGTACTTC.

The gene calls are TRBV19 and TRBJ2-2; TRBD1 is a possible D gene (5 bases). This CDR3 region has 16 residues. Germline V gives CDR1 LNHDA, CDR2 SQIVND (reference sequence). Trimming cost V 5 bases and J 7 bases, with 20 bases left between them. The CDR3: CASSPAGLVVGGELFF. The CDR3 nucleotides are TGTGCCAGTAGTCCCGCAGGGCTAGTGGTCGGCGGGGAGCTGTTTTTT.

The rearrangement uses TRBV9 and TRBJ2-1; possibly TRBD2 for D (6 bases). Per germline, CDR1 SGDLS and CDR2 YYNGEE. CDR3 length: 15 amino acids. Deletions cut 0 bases from V and 0 bases from J, with 7 bases between. CDR3 nucleotide sequence: TGTGCCAGCAGCGTAGTCGGGAGCTCCTACAATGAGCAGTTCTTC. It translates to CASSVVGSSYNEQFF.

This chain connects TRBV6-1 to TRBJ2-5, with 10 bases matching TRBD2. The CDR3 totals 13 residues. Per germline, CDR1 MNHNS and CDR2 SASEGT. V trimming: 6 bases; J trimming: 5 bases; junction bases outside the gene matches: 3. This CDR3 reads CASRPSGSETQYF. The DNA for the CDR3 is TGTGCCAGCAGGCCTAGCGGGAGTGAGACCCAGTACTTC.

This clone was detected only a few times. The rearrangement uses TRBV15 and TRBJ2-3; no definite D call. The CDR3 loop spans 13 amino acids. CDR1 and CDR2 (germline): LNHNV, YYDKDF (reference sequence). Trimming pared 0 bases from V and 5 bases from J, leaving 6 bases between. Here the CDR3 reads CATSRDLLDTQYF. DNA for the CDR3: TGTGCCACCAGCAGAGATCTTCTAGATACGCAGTATTTT.

This clone was picked up a small number of times. The chain couples TRBV10-3 to TRBJ2-5; 9 bases are shared with TRBD1. J lost 0 bases, V lost 5 bases, and 4 bases had no gene match. The CDR3 length is 15 residues. CDR1 ENHRY and CDR2 SYGVKD come from the germline V gene. CDR3 in amino acids: CAISPGTGNQETQYF. As DNA, the CDR3 is TGTGCCATCAGTCCCGGGACAGGGAACCAAGAGACCCAGTACTTC.

This clone was seen only a few times. The gene calls are TRBV6-1 and TRBJ1-1; tentatively, D is TRBD1 (5 bases). The germline CDR1 and CDR2 sequences are MNHNS and SASEGT. This CDR3 comprises 15 residues. Trimming shortened V by 7 bases and J by 1 base, and 16 bases separated the two germline ends. CDR3 loop: CASTDSPTGNTEAFF. The DNA for the CDR3 is TGTGCCAGCACAGACTCTCCTACAGGGAACACTGAAGCTTTCTTT.

The rearrangement links TRBV28 to TRBJ1-2; TRBD1 matches at 8 bases. Germline lookup yields CDR1 MDHEN and CDR2 SYDVKM. This CDR3 contains 14 residues. V trimming: 4 bases; J trimming: 4 bases; junction bases outside the gene matches: 5. The CDR3 DNA sequence: TGTGCCAGCAGTTGGACAGGGTCAGGCTATGGCTACACCTTC. Amino acids: CASSWTGSGYGYTF.

The chain links TRBV5-6 to TRBJ1-2, with 7 bases aligning to TRBD1. Trimming took 3 bases from V and 3 from J; bases not matched to a gene: 11. The CDR3 contains 16 residues. Germline CDR1 SGHDT, CDR2 YYEEEE. This CDR3 reads CASSSTLGQGDYGYTF. DNA of the CDR3: TGTGCCAGCAGCTCAACTTTGGGGCAGGGGGACTATGGCTACACCTTC.

V and J are TRBV23-1 and TRBJ2-7; unclear D gene. TRBV23-1 is recorded as an ORF, its role being uncertain. The germline V and J ends were trimmed by 4 bases and 5 bases, with 12 bases remaining between them. CDR3 length: 13 residues. CDR3 nucleotide sequence: TGCGCCAGCAGTCTCGCCCAAACTCACGAGCAGTACTTC. Its protein product is CASSLAQTHEQYF.

This chain uses TRBV9 with TRBJ2-3, with 8 bases lining up with TRBD1. V lost 3 bases to trimming and J lost 0 bases; unmatched junction nucleotides: 3. This CDR3 is 15 amino acids long. CDR1 SGDLS and CDR2 YYNGEE come from the germline V gene. The CDR3 reads CASSGQGASTDTQYF. DNA of the CDR3: TGTGCCAGCAGCGGCCAGGGGGCAAGCACAGATACGCAGTATTTT.

J is TRBJ2-2 and V is TRBV4-3; D is perhaps TRBD1 (5 bases). Germline V lookup: CDR1 LGHNA, CDR2 YSLEER. The CDR3 covers 17 residues. Trimming pared 4 bases from V and 2 bases from J, leaving 17 bases between. In DNA, the CDR3 is TGCGCCAGCAGCCCACGAGACAGTCCGTCTAACACCGGGGAGCTGTTTTTT. Its protein is CASSPRDSPSNTGELFF.

The chain has TRBV28 and TRBJ1-1; the D gene is possibly TRBD1 (5 bases). V shed 6 bases and J shed 0 bases, with 14 bases lying between them. CDR1 MDHEN and CDR2 SYDVKM come from the germline V gene. The CDR3 sequence is 15 residues long. For the CDR3, the DNA is TGTGCCAGCAGAACCCGCGGGACGGTGAACACTGAAGCTTTCTTT. Amino acids: CASRTRGTVNTEAFF.

The genes are TRBV14 and TRBJ2-7; D gene unclear. The CDR3 contains 16 residues. V gave up 4 bases and J gave up 2 bases, with 18 bases separating them. The germline gives CDR1 SGHDN, CDR2 FVKESK. CDR3: CASSLRVSQSPYEQYF. As DNA, the CDR3 is TGTGCCAGCAGCCTAAGAGTCTCCCAATCCCCCTACGAGCAGTACTTC.

The CDR3 reads CASSLSGRASGNTIYF. The DNA for the CDR3 is TGTGCCAGCAGCTTAAGTGGCAGGGCATCTGGAAACACCATATATTTT. This chain connects TRBV7-8 to TRBJ1-3, with D maybe TRBD1 (5 bases). Trimming stripped 2 bases from V and 1 base from J, with 12 bases between. Germline lookup yields CDR1 SGHVS and CDR2 FQNEAQ. The CDR3 has 16 residues.

The V gene is TRBV18, the J gene TRBJ2-3; D is unresolved. The germline V gene has CDR1 KGHSH and CDR2 LQKENI. V lost 2 bases, J lost 0 bases, and 9 bases lay in between. CDR3 length equals 15 residues. CDR3 DNA: TGTGCCAGCTCACCAGTCCACTCAAGCACAGATACGCAGTATTTT. It specifies CASSPVHSSTDTQYF.

The chain employs TRBV30 and TRBJ1-4; D not resolved. The germline V and J ends were trimmed by 2 bases and 4 bases, with 11 bases remaining between them. The CDR3 extends over 14 amino acids. Germline V gene lookup returns CDR1 GTSNPN and CDR2 SVGIG (reference sequence). CDR3 sequence reads: CAWSFGWSNEKLFF. Here the CDR3 DNA reads TGTGCCTGGAGTTTTGGGTGGAGTAATGAAAAACTGTTTTTT.

The CDR3 sequence is CASSLGSSGSGETQYF. The CDR3 DNA follows: TGTGCCAGCAGCCTAGGGTCTAGCGGGAGTGGAGAGACCCAGTACTTC. The gene calls are TRBV9 and TRBJ2-5; 10 bases are shared with TRBD2. CDR3 length equals 16 residues. Germline assignment: CDR1 SGDLS and CDR2 YYNGEE. After removal of 4 bases from V and 4 bases from J, the junction contained 10 bases not matched to a gene.

V gene TRBV29-1 combines with J gene TRBJ2-5; 7 nucleotides agree with TRBD1. This CDR3 comprises 14 residues. The V gene's germline CDR1 is SQVTM and CDR2 ANQGSEA. The V gene end was trimmed by 8 bases and the J gene end by 1 base; junction bases not matched to a gene: 10. The CDR3, as DNA: TGCAGCTATGAACCGACAGGGACCCAAGAGACCCAGTACTTC. Translated: CSYEPTGTQETQYF.

The chain recombines TRBV5-1 with TRBJ1-1, with D perhaps matching TRBD1 (6 bases). Germline V gene lookup returns CDR1 SGHRS and CDR2 YFSETQ. This CDR3 contains 14 residues. V was cut by 4 bases and J by 4 bases, with 14 bases left in between. DNA of the CDR3: TGCGCCAGCAGCGAGGGACACCTGAGCACTGAAGCTTTCTTT. Protein product: CASSEGHLSTEAFF.

This clone was seen a handful of times. The chain combines TRBV4-3 with TRBJ2-6; no clear D gene. The CDR3 length is 16 residues. V was cut by 0 bases and J by 4 bases, with 10 bases left in between. The germline V gene encodes CDR1 LGHNA and CDR2 YSLEER. CDR3 region: CASSQDHSSGANVLTF. The CDR3 DNA is TGCGCCAGCAGCCAAGACCATAGTAGCGGGGCCAACGTCCTGACTTTC.

As regards this clone: Sequence at one end of the junction differs from germline and may be a read error. The CDR3 loop is CTSSLGGTGGEQYF. CDR3 DNA sequence: TGCACCAGCAGCTTGGGTGGGACAGGGGGCGAGCAGTACTTC. The chain employs TRBV5-1 and TRBJ2-7, with 11 bases lining up with TRBD1. Germline values: CDR1 SGHRS, CDR2 YFSETQ. The CDR3 is 14 residues long.